Here is one TCR beta chain with its context. Its matching antigen is unknown. The CDR3 sequence is 11 residues long. Trimming stripped 6 bases from V and 5 bases from J, with 8 bases between. CDR1 and CDR2 from the germline V gene are DFQATT and SNEGSKA (reference sequence). The whole isolated RNA underwent reverse transcription, so sequencing captured expressed TCRB transcripts. This table comes from immunoSEQ multiplex PCR, and its TCRdb copy is limited to in-frame clones, with some not included. The sample includes around 300,000 clones, roughly 15% of them seen just once. Every sorted population was more than 98% pure. The data were taken from a study of beta chain features in type 1 diabetes. Study-level information: Patients shared similar age, gender and cell yields with healthy donors.

Study-wide results and limits: It was among patients, rather than healthy donors, that naive, central memory and Treg TCRB repertoires appeared more similar. Shorter TCRB CDR3s, moderately but significantly so, were found in Type 1 diabetes patients in all four CD4+ subsets. cDNA-based sequencing might over-represent cells highly expressing TCR.

The source is a young man with type 1 diabetes. This sequence joins TRBV20-1 and TRBJ1-5; D is unresolved. Sequencing was done on a sample of naive CD4+ T cells from blood. Here the CDR3 reads CSAKSDQPQHF. In nucleotides, the CDR3 is TGCAGTGCCAAATCAGATCAGCCCCAGCATTTT.